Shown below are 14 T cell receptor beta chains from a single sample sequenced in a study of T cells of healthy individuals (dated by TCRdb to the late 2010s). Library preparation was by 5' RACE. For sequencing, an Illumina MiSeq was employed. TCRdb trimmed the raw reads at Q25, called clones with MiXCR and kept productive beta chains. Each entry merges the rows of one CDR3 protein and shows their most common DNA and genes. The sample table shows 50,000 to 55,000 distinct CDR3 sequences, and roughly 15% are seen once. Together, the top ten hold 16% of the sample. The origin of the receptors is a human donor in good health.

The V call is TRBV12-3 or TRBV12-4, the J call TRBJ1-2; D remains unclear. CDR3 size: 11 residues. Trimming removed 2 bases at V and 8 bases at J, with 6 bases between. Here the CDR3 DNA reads TGTGCCAGCAGTTTACTAGGGGGCTACACCTTC. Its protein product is CASSLLGGYTF.

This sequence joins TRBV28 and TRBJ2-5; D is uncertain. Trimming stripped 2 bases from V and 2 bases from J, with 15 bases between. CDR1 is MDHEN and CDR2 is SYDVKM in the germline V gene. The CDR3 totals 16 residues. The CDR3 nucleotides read TGTGCCAGCAGTTTAACTCTCGTAAGAGGTCAAGAGACCCAGTACTTC. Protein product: CASSLTLVRGQETQYF.

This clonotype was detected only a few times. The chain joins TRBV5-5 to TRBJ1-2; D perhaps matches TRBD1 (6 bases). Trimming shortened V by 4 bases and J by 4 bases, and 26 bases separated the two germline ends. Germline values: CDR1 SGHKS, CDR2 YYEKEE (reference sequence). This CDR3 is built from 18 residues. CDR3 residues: CASSLRLLRDNYIYGYTF. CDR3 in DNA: TGTGCCAGCAGCCTACGTCTTCTCCGGGACAACTACATCTATGGCTACACCTTC.

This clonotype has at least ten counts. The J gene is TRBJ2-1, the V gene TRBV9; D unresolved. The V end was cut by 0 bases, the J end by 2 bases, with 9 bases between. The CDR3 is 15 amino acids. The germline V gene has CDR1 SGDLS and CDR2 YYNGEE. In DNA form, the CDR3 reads TGTGCCAGCAGCGTAGAGGGTGCAGCCTACAATGAGCAGTTCTTC. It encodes CASSVEGAAYNEQFF. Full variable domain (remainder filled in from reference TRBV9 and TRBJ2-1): DSGVTQTPKHLITATGQRVTLRCSPRSGDLSVYWYQQSLDQGLQFLIQYYNGEERAKGNILERFSAQQFPDLHSELNLSSLELGDSALYFCASSVEGAAYNEQFFGPGTRLTVL.

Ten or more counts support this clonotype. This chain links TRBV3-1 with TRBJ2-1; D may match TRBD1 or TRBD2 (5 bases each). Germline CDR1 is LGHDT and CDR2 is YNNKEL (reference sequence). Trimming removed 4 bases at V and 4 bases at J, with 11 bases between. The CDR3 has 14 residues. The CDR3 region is CASSLRGPYNEQFF. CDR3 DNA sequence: TGTGCCAGCAGCCTTCGGGGCCCTTACAATGAGCAGTTCTTC.

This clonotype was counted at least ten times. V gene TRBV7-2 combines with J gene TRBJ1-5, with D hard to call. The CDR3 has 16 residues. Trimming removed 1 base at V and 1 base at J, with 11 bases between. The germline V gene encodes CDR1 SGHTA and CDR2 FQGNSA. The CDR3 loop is CASSLEGRRSNQPQHF. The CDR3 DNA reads TGTGCCAGCAGCTTAGAGGGTCGACGGAGCAATCAGCCCCAGCATTTT.

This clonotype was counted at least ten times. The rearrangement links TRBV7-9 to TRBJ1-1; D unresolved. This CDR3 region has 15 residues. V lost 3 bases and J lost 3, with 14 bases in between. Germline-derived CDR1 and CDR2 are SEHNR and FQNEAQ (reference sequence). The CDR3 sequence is CASSFSRLGDTEAFF. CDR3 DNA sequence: TGTGCCAGCAGCTTCTCCCGACTAGGTGACACTGAAGCTTTCTTT. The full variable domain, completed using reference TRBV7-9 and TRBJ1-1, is DTGVSQNPRHKITKRGQNVTFRCDPISEHNRLYWYRQTLGQGPEFLTYFQNEAQLEKSRLLSDRFSAERPKGSFSTLEIQRTEQGDSAMYLCASSFSRLGDTEAFFGQGTRLTVV.

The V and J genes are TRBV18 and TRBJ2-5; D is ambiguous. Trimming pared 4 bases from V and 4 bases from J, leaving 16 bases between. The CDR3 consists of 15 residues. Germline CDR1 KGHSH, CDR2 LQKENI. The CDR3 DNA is TGTGCCAGCTCACTCGAACAGATGGTCGGAGAGACCCAGTACTTC. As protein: CASSLEQMVGETQYF.

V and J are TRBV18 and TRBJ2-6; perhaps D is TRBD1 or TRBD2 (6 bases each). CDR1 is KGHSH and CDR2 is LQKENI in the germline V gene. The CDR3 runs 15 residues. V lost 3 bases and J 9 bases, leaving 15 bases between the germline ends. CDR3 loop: CASSPGGSVVNVLTF. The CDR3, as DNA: TGTGCCAGCTCACCCGGGGGCTCGGTGGTCAACGTCCTGACTTTC.

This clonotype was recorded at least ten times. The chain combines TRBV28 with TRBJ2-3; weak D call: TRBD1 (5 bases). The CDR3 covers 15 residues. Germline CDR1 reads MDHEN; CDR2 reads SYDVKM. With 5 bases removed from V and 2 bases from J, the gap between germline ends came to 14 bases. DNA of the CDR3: TGTGCCAGCAGTGTACAGGAGTCCAACACAGATACGCAGTATTTT. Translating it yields CASSVQESNTDTQYF.

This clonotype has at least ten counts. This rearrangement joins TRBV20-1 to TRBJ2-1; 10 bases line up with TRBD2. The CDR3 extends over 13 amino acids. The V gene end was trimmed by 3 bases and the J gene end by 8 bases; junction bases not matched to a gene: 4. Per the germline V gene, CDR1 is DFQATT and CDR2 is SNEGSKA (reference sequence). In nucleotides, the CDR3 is TGCAGTGCTAGGCCTAGCGGGAGCGATGAGCAGTTCTTC. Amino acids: CSARPSGSDEQFF.

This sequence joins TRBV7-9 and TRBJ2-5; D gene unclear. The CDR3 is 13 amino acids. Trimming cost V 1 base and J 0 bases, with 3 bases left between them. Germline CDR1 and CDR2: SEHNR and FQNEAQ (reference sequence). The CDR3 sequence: CASSLGYQETQYF. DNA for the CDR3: TGTGCCAGCAGCTTAGGGTACCAAGAGACCCAGTACTTC.

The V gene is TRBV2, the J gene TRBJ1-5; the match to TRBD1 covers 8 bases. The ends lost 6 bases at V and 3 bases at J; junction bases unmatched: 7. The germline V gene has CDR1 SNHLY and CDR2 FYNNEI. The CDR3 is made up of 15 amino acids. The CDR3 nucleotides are TGTGCCAGCAGCCAATGGACAGGGCCCAATCAGCCCCAGCATTTT. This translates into CASSQWTGPNQPQHF.

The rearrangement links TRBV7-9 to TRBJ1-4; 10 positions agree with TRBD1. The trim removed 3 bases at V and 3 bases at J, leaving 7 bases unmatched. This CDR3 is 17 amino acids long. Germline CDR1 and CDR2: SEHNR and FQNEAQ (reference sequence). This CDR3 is CASSFLGQGSANEKLFF. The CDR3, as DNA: TGTGCCAGCAGCTTCTTGGGACAGGGGTCGGCTAATGAAAAACTGTTTTTT.